This T cell receptor beta chain was identified during a study of blood T cell repertoires in COVID-19. Trimming took 7 bases from V and 7 from J; bases not matched to a gene: 14. CDR3 length: 17 residues. Germline CDR1 is WSHSY and CDR2 is SAAADI. The table came from immunoSEQ multiplex PCR; TCRdb's copy has only in-frame clones and leaves some out. The sample has over 200,000 clones; around 87% are singletons. This receptor was obtained from a woman aged 45 to 65 with acute or convalescent COVID-19. The sequencing sample was made of peripheral blood. The chain joins TRBV10-2 to TRBJ2-2; 11 nucleotides line up with TRBD1. CDR3 sequence: CASTTAAGTGGGGELFF. In DNA form, the CDR3 reads TGCGCCAGCACGACGGCGGCCGGGACAGGGGGAGGCGGGGAGCTGTTTTTT.